The clone carrying this T cell receptor (beta chain) appeared many times. The sample is drawn from a study of low-dose radiotherapy and immunotherapy resistance in tumors. The wider study: Over 26 weeks, cohort 2 got 1 Gy every two weeks, reaching 13 Gy. Participants were given intravenous cyclophosphamide 200 mg/m2 every two weeks, one day before radiation and immunotherapy.

The CDR3 is 16 residues long. V lost 5 bases, J lost 6 bases, and 8 bases stayed unmatched. This sample's time point: before trial treatment. The therapy administered to donors comprised nivolumab, ipilimumab, aspirin, low-dose cyclophosphamide and low-dose radiotherapy. Both TCRalpha and TCRbeta chains were reverse transcribed with V-gene-specific primers. The authors amplified TCRs for about 20 PCR cycles with a constant-region primer and a V-primer adapter. Through in vitro transcription, the mRNA that had been isolated was amplified. Via MiXCR, TCRdb re-called the reads, giving one row per CDR3 protein. The repertoire holds 65,000 to 90,000 distinct CDR3 sequences, with 18% as singletons.

The source of this sequence is a male donor with prostate cancer. The rearrangement links TRBV12-3 or TRBV12-4 to TRBJ2-3; 13 bases map to TRBD2. The material sequenced was PBMCs, taken before treatment. CDR3 coding DNA: TGTGCCAGCAGTCCCCGGACTAGCGGGAGCGGCGATACGCAGTATTTT. Translating gives CASSPRTSGSGDTQYF.